The 23 T cell receptor beta chains reported below all come from one sample, sequenced in a study of Ad26.COV2.S vaccination and SARS-CoV-2 variants. Sequencing was performed with immunoSEQ multiplex PCR; in TCRdb, only in-frame clones are kept and a portion is missing. Among about 370,000 clones listed, approximately 86% were seen once. Stated treatment: over 15 received Ad26.COV2.S at low or high dose, single or two shots; 5 received placebo; per-sample allocation not given. Samples analyzed were those drawn on day 63 after the first vaccine or placebo injection. Specimen: peripheral blood, collected in a trial of Ad26.COV2.S vaccine versus placebo. The origin of the receptors is a person between 18 and 65 years old who received the Ad26.COV2.S COVID-19 vaccine or a placebo.

The J gene is TRBJ2-7, the V gene TRBV5-1; TRBD1 aligns across 7 bases. The CDR3 contains 14 residues. Germline V gene lookup returns CDR1 SGHRS and CDR2 YFSETQ. V gave up 5 bases and J gave up 5 bases; unmatched junction bases: 10. The chain's CDR3 is CASSLETGLDEQYF. The CDR3 DNA is TGCGCCAGCAGTTTAGAGACAGGGTTGGACGAGCAGTACTTC.

This chain joins TRBV7-2 and TRBJ2-5; D unclear. Germline V lookup: CDR1 SGHTA, CDR2 FQGNSA. The V end lost 1 base, the J end lost 5 bases, and 8 bases lay between the germline ends. This CDR3 has 13 residues. DNA for the CDR3: TGTGCCAGCAGCTTAGAGTTGGAGGAGACCCAGTACTTC. Encoded protein: CASSLELEETQYF. The variable domain in full, with the rest retrieved from reference TRBV7-2 and TRBJ2-5, is GAGVSQSPSNKVTEKGKDVELRCDPISGHTALYWYRQSLGQGLEFLIYFQGNSAPDKSGLPSDRFSAERTGGSVSTLTIQRTQQEDSAVYLCASSLELEETQYFGPGTRLLVL.

The CDR3 reads CASSQDAGYGEQYF. The CDR3 nucleotides read TGTGCCAGCAGCCAAGACGCGGGGTATGGGGAGCAGTACTTC. The chain employs TRBV3-1 (or the pseudogene TRBV3-2) and TRBJ2-7, with a tentative D call TRBD2 (6 bases). This CDR3 is 14 amino acids long. Germline V gene lookup returns CDR1 LGHDT and CDR2 YNNKEL (reference sequence). V was shortened by 0 bases and J by 7 bases, with 13 bases between the two germline ends.

V gene TRBV10-1 combines with J gene TRBJ2-3, with D perhaps matching TRBD1 (6 bases). V was pared by 0 bases and J by 4 bases, with 11 bases between. Per the germline V gene, CDR1 is WNHNN and CDR2 is SYGVQD (reference sequence). CDR3 length equals 15 residues. CDR3 nucleotide sequence: TGCGCCAGCAGTGAGTCGGAGGCAGGGGCAGATACGCAGTATTTT. Its translation is CASSESEAGADTQYF.

V is TRBV11-2 and J is TRBJ2-7; D ambiguous. The ends were cut back, 3 bases at V and 3 bases at J, with 6 bases in the middle. The CDR3 totals 12 residues. CDR1 and CDR2 (germline): SGHAT, FQNNGV. CDR3: CASSFMGYEQYF. The CDR3 nucleotides are TGTGCCAGCAGCTTTATGGGCTACGAGCAGTACTTC.

DNA of the CDR3: TGTGCCACCAGTGACCCGACTAGCACAGATACGCAGTATTTT. Translating it yields CATSDPTSTDTQYF. This chain connects TRBV24-1 to TRBJ2-3; D is ambiguous. Between the trimmed V and J ends, which lost 4 bases and 0 bases, there was a span of 7 bases. CDR1 is KGHDR and CDR2 is SFDVKD in the germline V gene. The CDR3 spans 14 residues.

This chain links TRBV6-1 with TRBJ1-1, with D possibly being TRBD1 (6 bases). Germline CDR1 is MNHNS and CDR2 is SASEGT. This CDR3 spans 16 amino acids. The germline V and J ends were trimmed by 4 bases and 3 bases, with 18 bases remaining between them. The CDR3 region has the DNA TGTGCCAGCAGTGTAACGGGACACCGGTTCGACACTGAAGCTTTCTTT. It is translated as CASSVTGHRFDTEAFF.

The V gene is TRBV18, the J gene TRBJ2-1; TRBD1 is a possible D gene (5 bases). The CDR3 runs 11 residues. V dropped 9 bases and J dropped 7 bases, with 10 bases sitting between them. The germline CDR1 and CDR2 sequences are KGHSH and LQKENI. The CDR3 protein is CASSKGNEQFF. The CDR3 nucleotides read TGTGCCAGTTCCAAGGGGAATGAGCAGTTCTTC.

Here the CDR3 DNA reads TGCGCCAGCAGCTTGGGTGGACCGGGGGTCACTGAAGCTTTCTTT. It codes for CASSLGGPGVTEAFF. This sequence joins TRBV5-1 and TRBJ1-1, with a weak D call TRBD1 (5 bases). The CDR3 runs to 15 residues. With 0 bases removed from V and 4 bases from J, the gap between germline ends came to 13 bases. Germline lookup yields CDR1 SGHRS and CDR2 YFSETQ. Full variable domain (outside the CDR3, taken from reference TRBV5-1 and TRBJ1-1): KAGVTQTPRYLIKTRGQQVTLSCSPISGHRSVSWYQQTPGQGLQFLFEYFSETQRNKGNFPGRFSGRQFSNSRSEMNVSTLELGDSALYLCASSLGGPGVTEAFFGQGTRLTVV.

The chain joins TRBV24-1 to TRBJ2-5; D tentatively fits TRBD1 or TRBD2 (6 bases each). The CDR3 spans 16 residues. V gave up 3 bases and J gave up 7 bases, with 20 bases separating them. From germline, CDR1 is KGHDR and CDR2 SFDVKD. The CDR3 reads CATSDLGRGGLTTQYF. The CDR3 region has the DNA TGTGCCACCAGTGATCTGGGCCGAGGGGGGCTCACGACCCAGTACTTC.

This rearrangement joins TRBV24-1 to TRBJ2-5, with a weak D call TRBD2 (5 bases). Germline V gene sequence: CDR1 KGHDR, CDR2 SFDVKD. V gave up 4 bases and J gave up 3 bases, with 11 bases separating them. This CDR3 has 14 residues. The CDR3 DNA sequence: TGTGCCACCAGTGAGGCGGGTAAGAAAGAGACCCAGTACTTC. This codes for CATSEAGKKETQYF.

V gene TRBV6-5 combines with J gene TRBJ1-5; D is possibly TRBD1 (5 bases). The CDR3 is 14 residues long. Trimming shortened V by 6 bases and J by 7 bases, and 16 bases separated the two germline ends. Germline loops: CDR1 MNHEY, CDR2 SVGAGI. The CDR3 coding sequence is TGTGCCAGCAGCCGTACAGACTACAGGCAGCCCCAGCATTTT. Protein: CASSRTDYRQPQHF.

This clone has only one observation. The rearrangement uses TRBV29-1 and TRBJ2-7, with TRBD1 matching over 8 bases. Germline-derived CDR1 and CDR2 are SQVTM and ANQGSEA. CDR3 length: 12 amino acids. Unmatched junction bases numbered 5, after V lost 6 bases and J lost 4 bases. The CDR3 sequence is CSVGDRFYEQYF. The CDR3 DNA sequence: TGCAGCGTCGGGGACAGGTTTTACGAGCAGTACTTC.

This clone was seen just once. The gene calls are TRBV13 and TRBJ2-1; 7 positions match TRBD1. The V gene's germline CDR1 is PRHDT and CDR2 FYEKMQ (reference sequence). CDR3 size: 14 residues. The J segment lost 7 bases and the V segment lost 5 bases, leaving 8 bases of the junction unmatched. DNA of the CDR3: TGTGCCAGCAGCCCATCGACAGGGAAGAATGAGCAGTTCTTC. Translation: CASSPSTGKNEQFF.

The chain employs TRBV7-2 and TRBJ2-7; TRBD1 might be the D (6 bases). The CDR3 totals 14 residues. With 0 bases removed from V and 6 bases from J, the gap between germline ends came to 12 bases. Germline CDR1 reads SGHTA; CDR2 reads FQGNSA. The CDR3 DNA is TGTGCCAGCAGCTTAGCAAGGCAGGGGTTCGAGCAGTACTTC. The encoded protein is CASSLARQGFEQYF. Based on the CDR3 plus reference TRBV7-2 and TRBJ2-7, the full variable domain is GAGVSQSPSNKVTEKGKDVELRCDPISGHTALYWYRQSLGQGLEFLIYFQGNSAPDKSGLPSDRFSAERTGGSVSTLTIQRTQQEDSAVYLCASSLARQGFEQYFGPGTRLTVT.

This chain joins TRBV3-1 (or the pseudogene TRBV3-2) and TRBJ2-7; TRBD1 might be the D (6 bases). Deletions cut 3 bases from V and 3 bases from J, with 12 bases between. The germline V gene encodes CDR1 LGHDT and CDR2 YNNKEL (reference sequence). The CDR3 has 14 amino acids. DNA of the CDR3: TGTGCCAGCAGCCAGGGTTCACAGGGCTACGAGCAGTACTTC. Translation gives CASSQGSQGYEQYF.

This chain links TRBV27 with TRBJ2-1, with a weak D call TRBD2 (5 bases). The CDR3 length is 14 residues. Trimming removed 6 bases at V and 7 bases at J, with 16 bases between. CDR1 and CDR2 from the germline V gene are MNHEY and SMNVEV (reference sequence). The CDR3 is CASSSLVTQNEQFF. The DNA of the CDR3 is TGTGCCAGCAGCTCACTAGTAACCCAAAATGAGCAGTTCTTC.

The chain has TRBV3-1 (or the pseudogene TRBV3-2) and TRBJ2-2, with 8 bases lining up with TRBD2. CDR3 size: 18 residues. Germline CDR1 reads LGHDT; CDR2 reads YNNKEL (reference sequence). Trimming at V came to 4 bases and at J to 1 base, leaving 11 bases not matched to a gene. CDR3 residues: CASSPWLAGGRNTGELFF. CDR3 in DNA: TGTGCCAGCAGCCCCTGGCTGGCGGGGGGAAGGAACACCGGGGAGCTGTTTTTT.

The CDR3, as DNA: TGTGCCAGCAGTTTCGTAAGGGGAACCTCCTACGAGCAGTACTTC. Protein: CASSFVRGTSYEQYF. The chain uses TRBV28 and TRBJ2-7; possible D gene TRBD1, 5 bases. Deletions cut 3 bases from V and 0 bases from J, with 12 bases between. From germline, CDR1 is MDHEN and CDR2 SYDVKM. The CDR3 totals 15 residues.

V is TRBV5-4 and J is TRBJ2-7; a weak D match, TRBD2 (6 bases). The V end lost 0 bases, the J end lost 2 bases, and 12 bases lay between the germline ends. CDR1 and CDR2 (germline): SGHNT, YYREEE (reference sequence). The CDR3 is 15 amino acids. CDR3 region: CASSLGAGGAYEQYF. The CDR3 DNA reads as TGTGCCAGCAGCTTGGGGGCCGGCGGGGCCTACGAGCAGTACTTC.

V is TRBV10-3 and J is TRBJ2-2, with 8 bases lining up with TRBD1. After removal of 6 bases from V and 0 bases from J, the junction contained 6 bases not matched to a gene. CDR3 length equals 16 residues. In germline, CDR1 is ENHRY, CDR2 SYGVKD. The CDR3 protein is CAIRAPDRANTGELFF. CDR3 sequence (DNA): TGTGCCATCAGGGCACCGGACAGGGCGAACACCGGGGAGCTGTTTTTT.

The rearrangement uses TRBV3-1 (or the pseudogene TRBV3-2) and TRBJ2-3; 11 nucleotides line up with TRBD2. Germline V gene data show CDR1 as LGHDT and CDR2 as YNNKEL (reference sequence). This CDR3 has 17 residues. V shed 1 base, J shed 1 base, and the junction held 4 bases outside the gene matches. CDR3 amino acids: CASSQAGGLAGTDTQYF. The CDR3 DNA is TGTGCCAGCAGCCAAGCTGGGGGACTAGCGGGCACAGATACGCAGTATTTT.

This clone showed up just once. This chain links TRBV5-6 with TRBJ1-3; the match to TRBD1 covers 8 bases. V lost 6 bases to trimming and J lost 2 bases; unmatched junction nucleotides: 4. The CDR3 covers 14 residues. Germline V lookup: CDR1 SGHDT, CDR2 YYEEEE. The CDR3 DNA follows: TGTGCCAGCAACGAACAGGGGGCTGGAAACACCATATATTTT. The encoded protein is CASNEQGAGNTIYF.